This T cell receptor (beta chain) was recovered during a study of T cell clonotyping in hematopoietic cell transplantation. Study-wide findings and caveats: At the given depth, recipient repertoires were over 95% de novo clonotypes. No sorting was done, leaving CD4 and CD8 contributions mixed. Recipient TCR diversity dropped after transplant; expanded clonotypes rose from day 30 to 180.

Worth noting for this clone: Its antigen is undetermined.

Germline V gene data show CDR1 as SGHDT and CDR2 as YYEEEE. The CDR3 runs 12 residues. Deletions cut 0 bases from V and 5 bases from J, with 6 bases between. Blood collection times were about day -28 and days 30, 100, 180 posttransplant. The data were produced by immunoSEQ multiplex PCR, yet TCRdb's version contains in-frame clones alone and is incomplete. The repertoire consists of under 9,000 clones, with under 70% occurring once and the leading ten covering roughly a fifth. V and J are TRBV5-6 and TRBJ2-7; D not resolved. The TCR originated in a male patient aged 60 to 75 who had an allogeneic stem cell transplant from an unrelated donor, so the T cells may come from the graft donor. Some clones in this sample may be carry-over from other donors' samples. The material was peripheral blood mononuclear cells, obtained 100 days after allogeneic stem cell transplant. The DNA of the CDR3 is TGTGCCAGCAGCTTGGAAATCAACGAGCAGTACTTC. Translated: CASSLEINEQYF. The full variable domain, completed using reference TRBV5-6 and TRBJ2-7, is DAGVTQSPTHLIKTRGQQVTLRCSPKSGHDTVSWYQQALGQGPQFIFQYYEEEERQRGNFPDRFSGHQFPNYSSELNVNALLLGDSALYLCASSLEINEQYFGPGTRLTVT.